The entry below gives a single T cell receptor beta chain sequence along with its context. This entry is derived from a study of blood T cell repertoires in COVID-19. Study-wide background: The cDNA or gDNA used as material had been derived from T cells, B-cell-depleted T cells, or PBMCs.

Germline lookup yields CDR1 SEHNR and CDR2 FQNEAQ (reference sequence). The V and J ends lost 4 bases and 3 bases, in that order; junction bases with no gene match: 3. The CDR3 has 14 residues. How the authors handled the data: Estimated nucleated cell counts came from reference gene primer amplification. This table comes from immunoSEQ multiplex PCR, and its TCRdb copy is limited to in-frame clones, with some not included. V and J calls and clone size follow that table, whereas D and trimming were derived from the DNA. This table holds tens of thousands of clones, 90% to 95% found once. V usage is TRBV7-9 and J usage is TRBJ2-5; 9 nucleotides align to TRBD2. The sequenced sample consisted of peripheral blood. The receptor's source is a human donor with active COVID-19. The donor label of this sample is uncertain. This CDR3 is CASSSLAGKETQYF. For the CDR3, the DNA is TGTGCCAGCAGCTCACTAGCGGGTAAAGAGACCCAGTACTTC.